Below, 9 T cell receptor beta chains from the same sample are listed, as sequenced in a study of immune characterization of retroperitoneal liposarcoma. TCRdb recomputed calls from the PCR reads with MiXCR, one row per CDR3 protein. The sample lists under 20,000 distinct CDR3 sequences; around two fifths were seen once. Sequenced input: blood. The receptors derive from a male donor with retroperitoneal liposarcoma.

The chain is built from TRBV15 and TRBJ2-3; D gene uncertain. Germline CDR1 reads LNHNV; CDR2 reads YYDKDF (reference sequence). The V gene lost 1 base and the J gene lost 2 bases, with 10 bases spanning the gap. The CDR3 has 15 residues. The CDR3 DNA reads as TGTGCCACCAGCAGAGGGACCGATACCACAGATACGCAGTATTTT. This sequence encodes CATSRGTDTTDTQYF.

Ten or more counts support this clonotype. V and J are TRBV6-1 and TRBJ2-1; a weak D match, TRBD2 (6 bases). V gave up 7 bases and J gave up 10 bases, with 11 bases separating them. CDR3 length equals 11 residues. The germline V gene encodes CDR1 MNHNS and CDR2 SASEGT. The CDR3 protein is CASTSAGEQFF. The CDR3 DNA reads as TGTGCCAGCACCTCGGCGGGGGAGCAGTTCTTC.

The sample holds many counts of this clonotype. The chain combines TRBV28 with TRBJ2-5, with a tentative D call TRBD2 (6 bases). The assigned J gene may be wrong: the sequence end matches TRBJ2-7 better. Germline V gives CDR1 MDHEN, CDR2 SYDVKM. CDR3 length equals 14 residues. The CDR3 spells CASRYRMGGYEQYF. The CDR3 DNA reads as TGTGCCAGCCGCTACCGAATGGGGGGCTACGAGCAGTACTTC.

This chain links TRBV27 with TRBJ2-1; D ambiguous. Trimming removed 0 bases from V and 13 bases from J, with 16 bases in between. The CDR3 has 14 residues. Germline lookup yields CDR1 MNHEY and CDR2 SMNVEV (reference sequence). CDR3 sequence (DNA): TGTGCCAGCAGTTTATCGTACAGAGAAGAGACCCAGTTCTTC. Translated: CASSLSYREETQFF.

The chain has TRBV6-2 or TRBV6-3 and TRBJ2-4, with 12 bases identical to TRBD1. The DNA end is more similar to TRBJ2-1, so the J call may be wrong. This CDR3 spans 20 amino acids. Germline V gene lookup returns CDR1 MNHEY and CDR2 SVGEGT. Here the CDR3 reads CASSVLPGQGAPGSVYEQFF. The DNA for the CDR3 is TGTGCCAGCAGTGTTTTGCCGGGACAGGGGGCCCCGGGTAGCGTATACGAGCAGTTCTTC.

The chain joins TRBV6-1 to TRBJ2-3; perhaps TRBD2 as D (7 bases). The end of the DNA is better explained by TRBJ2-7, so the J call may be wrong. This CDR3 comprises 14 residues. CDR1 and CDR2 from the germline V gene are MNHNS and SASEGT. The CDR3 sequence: CASSSDGEGDEQYF. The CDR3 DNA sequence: TGTGCCAGCAGTTCCGACGGGGAGGGGGATGAGCAGTACTTC.

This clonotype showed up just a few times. CDR3 protein: CASSLEGLAGRLGYNEQYF. The CDR3 DNA is TGTGCCAGCAGCTTAGAAGGACTAGCGGGAAGGCTTGGGTACAATGAGCAGTACTTC. The chain recombines TRBV11-1 with TRBJ2-4; 12 bases agree with TRBD2. Germline-derived CDR1 and CDR2 are SGHAT and FQDESV (reference sequence). V was clipped by 1 base and J by 13 bases; unmatched bases: 20. The CDR3 is 19 residues long.

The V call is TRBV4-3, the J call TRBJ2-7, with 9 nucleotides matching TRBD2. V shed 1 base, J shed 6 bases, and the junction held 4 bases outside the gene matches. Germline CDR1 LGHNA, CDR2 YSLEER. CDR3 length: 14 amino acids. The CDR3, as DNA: TGCGCCAGCAGCCAAGGACTAGCGGAGCCCGAGCAGTACTTC. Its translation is CASSQGLAEPEQYF.

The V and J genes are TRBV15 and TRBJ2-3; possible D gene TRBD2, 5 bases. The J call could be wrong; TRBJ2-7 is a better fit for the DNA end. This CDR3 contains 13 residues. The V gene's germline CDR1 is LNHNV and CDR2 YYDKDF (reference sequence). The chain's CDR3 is CATSRGGLYEQYF. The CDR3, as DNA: TGTGCCACCAGCAGGGGTGGACTTTACGAGCAGTACTTC.